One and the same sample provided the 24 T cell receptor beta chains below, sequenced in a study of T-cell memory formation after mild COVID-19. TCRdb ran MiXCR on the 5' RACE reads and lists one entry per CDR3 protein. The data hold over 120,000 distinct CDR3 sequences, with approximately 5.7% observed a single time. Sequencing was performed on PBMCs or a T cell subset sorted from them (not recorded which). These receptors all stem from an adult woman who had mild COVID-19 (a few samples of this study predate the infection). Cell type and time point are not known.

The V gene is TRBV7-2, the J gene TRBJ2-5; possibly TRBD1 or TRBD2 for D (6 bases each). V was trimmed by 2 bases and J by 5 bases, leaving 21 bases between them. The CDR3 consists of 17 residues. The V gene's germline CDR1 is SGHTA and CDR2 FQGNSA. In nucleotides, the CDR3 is TGTGCCAGCAGCTTAATGTTCGGGGGCCTAACGGGGGAGACCCAGTACTTC. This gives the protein CASSLMFGGLTGETQYF.

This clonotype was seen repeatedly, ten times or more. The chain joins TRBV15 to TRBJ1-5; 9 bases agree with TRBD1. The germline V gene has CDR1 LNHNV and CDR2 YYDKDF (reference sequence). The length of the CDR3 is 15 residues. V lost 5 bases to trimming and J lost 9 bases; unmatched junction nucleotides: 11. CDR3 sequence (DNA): TGTGCCACCAGCCACCGGGACAGGGTAACGGGGCCCCAGCATTTT. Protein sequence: CATSHRDRVTGPQHF.

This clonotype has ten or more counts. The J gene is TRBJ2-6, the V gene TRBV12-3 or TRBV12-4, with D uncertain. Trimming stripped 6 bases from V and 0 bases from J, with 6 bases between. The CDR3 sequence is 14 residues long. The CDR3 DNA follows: TGTGCCAGCAGCCCCCCCTCTGGGGCCAACGTCCTGACTTTC. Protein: CASSPPSGANVLTF.

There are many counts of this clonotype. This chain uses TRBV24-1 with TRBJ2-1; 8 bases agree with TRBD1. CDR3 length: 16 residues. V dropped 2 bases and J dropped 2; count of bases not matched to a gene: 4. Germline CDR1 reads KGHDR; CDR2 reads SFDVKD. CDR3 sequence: CATSDYGTGTYNEQFF. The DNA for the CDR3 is TGTGCCACCAGTGATTACGGGACAGGAACCTACAATGAGCAGTTCTTC.

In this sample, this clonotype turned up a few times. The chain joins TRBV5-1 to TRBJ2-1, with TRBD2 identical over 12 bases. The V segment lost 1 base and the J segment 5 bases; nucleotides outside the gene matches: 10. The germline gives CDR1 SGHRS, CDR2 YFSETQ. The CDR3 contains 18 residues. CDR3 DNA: TGCGCCAGCAGCTTGACCGCTAGCGGGGGGGCTTTGCACAATGAGCAGTTCTTC. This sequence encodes CASSLTASGGALHNEQFF.

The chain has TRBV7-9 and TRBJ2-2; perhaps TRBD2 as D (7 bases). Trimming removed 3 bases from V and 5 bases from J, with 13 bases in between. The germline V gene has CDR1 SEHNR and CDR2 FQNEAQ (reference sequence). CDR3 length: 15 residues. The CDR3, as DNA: TGTGCCAGCAGCTTCGGGGGGCTAGTGACCGGGGAGCTGTTTTTT. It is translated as CASSFGGLVTGELFF.

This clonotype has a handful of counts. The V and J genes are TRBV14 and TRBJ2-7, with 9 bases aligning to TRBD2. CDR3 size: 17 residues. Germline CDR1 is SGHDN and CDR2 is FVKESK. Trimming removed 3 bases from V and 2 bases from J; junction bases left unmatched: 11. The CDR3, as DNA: TGTGCCAGCAGCCACCCCAGAGGAGCGGGAGGACCCTACGAGCAGTACTTC. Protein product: CASSHPRGAGGPYEQYF.

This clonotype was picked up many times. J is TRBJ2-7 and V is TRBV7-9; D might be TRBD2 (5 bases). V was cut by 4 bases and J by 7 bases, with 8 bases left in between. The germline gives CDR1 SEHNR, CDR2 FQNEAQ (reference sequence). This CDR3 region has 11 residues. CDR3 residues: CASSSGVEQYF. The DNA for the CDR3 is TGTGCCAGCAGCTCCGGGGTAGAGCAGTACTTC.

For the CDR3, the DNA is TGTGCCGTGTGTCCAGATATCTGTGATTATGGCTACACCTTC. It codes for CAVCPDICDYGYTF. The chain links TRBV6-5 to TRBJ1-2; D is unresolved. Germline CDR1 and CDR2: MNHEY and SVGAGI. Trimming removed 11 bases at V and 5 bases at J, with 21 bases between. This CDR3 has 14 amino acids.

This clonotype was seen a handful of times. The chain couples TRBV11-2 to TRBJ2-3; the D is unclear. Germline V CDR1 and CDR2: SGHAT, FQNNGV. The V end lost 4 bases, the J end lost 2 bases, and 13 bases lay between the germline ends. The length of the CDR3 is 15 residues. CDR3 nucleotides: TGTGCCAGCAGCTCCCCTCATTTTACCACAGATACGCAGTATTTT. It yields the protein CASSSPHFTTDTQYF.

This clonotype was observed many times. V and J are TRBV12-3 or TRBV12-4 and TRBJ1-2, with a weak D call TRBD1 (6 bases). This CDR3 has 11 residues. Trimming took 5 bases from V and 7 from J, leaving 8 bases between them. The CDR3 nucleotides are TGTGCCAGCAGTACAGGGTTTGGCTACACCTTC. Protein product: CASSTGFGYTF.

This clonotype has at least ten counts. The CDR3 DNA sequence: TGTGCCAGCTCACCCTCGGGGCCTAGCAATCAGCCCCAGCATTTT. Protein product: CASSPSGPSNQPQHF. The chain is built from TRBV18 and TRBJ1-5; D possibly corresponds to TRBD1 (5 bases). V lost 3 bases to trimming and J lost 0 bases, with 9 bases between them. The CDR3 has 15 residues. Germline values: CDR1 KGHSH, CDR2 LQKENI.

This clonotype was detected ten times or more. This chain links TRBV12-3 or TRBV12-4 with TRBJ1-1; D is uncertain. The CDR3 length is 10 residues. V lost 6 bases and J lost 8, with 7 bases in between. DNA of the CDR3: TGTGCCAGCAGCACTAACGAAGCTTTCTTT. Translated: CASSTNEAFF.

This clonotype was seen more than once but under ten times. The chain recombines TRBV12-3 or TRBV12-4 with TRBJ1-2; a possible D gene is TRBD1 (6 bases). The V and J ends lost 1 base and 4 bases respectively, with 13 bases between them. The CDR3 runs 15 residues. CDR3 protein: CASSLEPTGSYGYTF. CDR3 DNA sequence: TGTGCCAGCAGTTTAGAGCCGACAGGATCCTATGGCTACACCTTC.

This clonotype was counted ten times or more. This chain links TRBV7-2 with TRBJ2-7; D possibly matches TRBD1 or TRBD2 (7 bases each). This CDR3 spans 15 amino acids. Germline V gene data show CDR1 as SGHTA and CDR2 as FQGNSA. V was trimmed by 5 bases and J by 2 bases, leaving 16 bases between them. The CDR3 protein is CASSPGGGGPYEQYF. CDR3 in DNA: TGTGCCAGCAGCCCAGGGGGGGGTGGTCCCTACGAGCAGTACTTC.

CDR3 nucleotides: TGCGCCAGCAGTCAATCGCTAAGCGGGGGGTTTGGGGAGACCCAGTACTTC. Its protein is CASSQSLSGGFGETQYF. The gene calls are TRBV23-1 and TRBJ2-5; 9 bases align to TRBD2. TRBV23-1 is an ORF, and what it does is uncertain. The trim removed 0 bases at V and 5 bases at J, leaving 10 bases unmatched. This CDR3 is built from 17 residues.

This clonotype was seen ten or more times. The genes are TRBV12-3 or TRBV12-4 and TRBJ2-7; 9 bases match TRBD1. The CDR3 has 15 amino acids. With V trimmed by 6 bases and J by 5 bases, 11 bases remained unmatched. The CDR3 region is CASSRGGQGTNEQYF. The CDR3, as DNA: TGTGCCAGCAGCCGTGGGGGACAGGGTACCAACGAGCAGTACTTC.

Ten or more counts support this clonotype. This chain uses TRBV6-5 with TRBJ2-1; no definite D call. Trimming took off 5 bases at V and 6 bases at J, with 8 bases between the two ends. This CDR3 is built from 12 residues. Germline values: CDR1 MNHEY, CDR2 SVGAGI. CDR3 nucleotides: TGTGCCAGCAGTCGCCGCTCCAATGAGCAGTTCTTC. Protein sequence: CASSRRSNEQFF.

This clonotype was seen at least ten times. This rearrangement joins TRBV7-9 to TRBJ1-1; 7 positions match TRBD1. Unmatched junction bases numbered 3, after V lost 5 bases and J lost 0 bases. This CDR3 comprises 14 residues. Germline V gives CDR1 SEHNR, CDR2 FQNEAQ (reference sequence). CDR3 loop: CASSRGQMNTEAFF. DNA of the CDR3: TGTGCCAGCAGCCGGGGACAGATGAACACTGAAGCTTTCTTT.

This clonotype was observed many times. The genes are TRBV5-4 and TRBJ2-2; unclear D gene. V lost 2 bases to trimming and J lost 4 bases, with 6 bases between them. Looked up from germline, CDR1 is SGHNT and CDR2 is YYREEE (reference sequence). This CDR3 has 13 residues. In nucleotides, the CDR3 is TGTGCCAGCAGCTTTTGGGGCACCGGGGAGCTGTTTTTT. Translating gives CASSFWGTGELFF.

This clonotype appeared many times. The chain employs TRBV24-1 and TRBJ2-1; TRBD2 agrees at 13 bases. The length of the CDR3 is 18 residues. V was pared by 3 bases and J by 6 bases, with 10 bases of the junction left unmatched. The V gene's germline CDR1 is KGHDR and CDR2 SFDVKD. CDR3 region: CATSDGLAGVGRGNEQFF. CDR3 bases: TGTGCCACCAGTGATGGACTAGCGGGAGTCGGTCGGGGCAATGAGCAGTTCTTC.

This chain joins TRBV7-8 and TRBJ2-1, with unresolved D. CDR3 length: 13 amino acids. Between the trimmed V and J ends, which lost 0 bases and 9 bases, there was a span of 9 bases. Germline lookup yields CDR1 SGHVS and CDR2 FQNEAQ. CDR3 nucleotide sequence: TGTGCCAGCAGCTTAGCCCGGACCGCTGAGCAGTTCTTC. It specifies CASSLARTAEQFF.

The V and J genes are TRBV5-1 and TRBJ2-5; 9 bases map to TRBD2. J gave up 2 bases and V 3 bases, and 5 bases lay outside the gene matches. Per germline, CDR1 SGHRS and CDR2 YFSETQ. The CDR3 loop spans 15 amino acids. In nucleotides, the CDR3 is TGCGCCAGCAGCTCAAGAGCGGGGGGACAAGAGACCCAGTACTTC. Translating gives CASSSRAGGQETQYF.

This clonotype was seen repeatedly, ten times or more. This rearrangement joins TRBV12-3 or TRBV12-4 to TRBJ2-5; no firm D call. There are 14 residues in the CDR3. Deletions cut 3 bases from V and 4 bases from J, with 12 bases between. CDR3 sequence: CASSFDYGTETQYF. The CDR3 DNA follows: TGTGCCAGCAGTTTTGATTACGGAACAGAGACCCAGTACTTC.